What follows are 3 T cell receptor beta chains derived from one specimen sequenced in a study of preoperative IRX-2 immunotherapy in early breast cancer (dated by TCRdb to the late 2010s). The treatment or condition label here, explained by the study, means: preoperative locoregional IRX-2 cytokine immunotherapy. The library was made by the immunoSEQ multiplex PCR assay. TCRdb holds this immuneACCESS table with in-frame rearrangements only. Some clones are missing; in checked studies, unresolved V genes explain under half, and the rest has no known cause. The sample table shows about 3,700 clones, and around 74% are seen once. The ten largest clones capture around 12% of the sample. Sequencing used tumor tissue, obtained after IRX-2 immunotherapy. These TCRs come from a human donor with breast cancer.

This CDR3 reads CASSIRTSGSTGELFF. Written as DNA, the CDR3 is TGTGCCAGCTCGATCCGGACTAGCGGGAGCACCGGGGAGCTGTTTTTT. J is TRBJ2-2 and V is TRBV18; 13 bases align to TRBD2. CDR1 KGHSH and CDR2 LQKENI come from the germline V gene. V shed 6 bases and J 4 bases; nucleotides not matched to a gene: 5. This CDR3 spans 16 amino acids.

This clone has just a few counts. The V call is TRBV6-8, the J call TRBJ1-2, with D hard to call. V was clipped by 2 bases and J by 2 bases, with 6 bases between them. The germline gives CDR1 MNHGY, CDR2 SAAAGT. CDR3 length equals 13 residues. The DNA of the CDR3 is TGTGCCAGCAGTTACGGGGTGAACTATGGCTACACCTTC. It encodes CASSYGVNYGYTF.

The rearrangement uses TRBV6-8 and TRBJ2-3; D tentatively fits TRBD1 or TRBD2 (5 bases each). There are 14 residues in the CDR3. V dropped 10 bases and J dropped 2 bases, with 16 bases sitting between them. Germline CDR1 reads MNHGY; CDR2 reads SAAAGT. Written as DNA, the CDR3 is TGTGCCATCAGCCCGGGACGGAACACAGATACGCAGTATTTT. It specifies CAISPGRNTDTQYF.